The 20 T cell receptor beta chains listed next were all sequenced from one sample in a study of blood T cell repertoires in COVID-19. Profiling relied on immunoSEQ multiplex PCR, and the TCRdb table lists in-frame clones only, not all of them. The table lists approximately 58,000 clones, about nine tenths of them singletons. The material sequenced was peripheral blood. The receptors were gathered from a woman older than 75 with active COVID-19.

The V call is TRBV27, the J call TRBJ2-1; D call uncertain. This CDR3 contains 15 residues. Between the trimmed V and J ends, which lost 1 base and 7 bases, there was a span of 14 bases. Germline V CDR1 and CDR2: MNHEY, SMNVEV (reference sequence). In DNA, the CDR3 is TGTGCCAGCAGTTTATACATGGTGGTGATGAATGAGCAGTTCTTC. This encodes CASSLYMVVMNEQFF.

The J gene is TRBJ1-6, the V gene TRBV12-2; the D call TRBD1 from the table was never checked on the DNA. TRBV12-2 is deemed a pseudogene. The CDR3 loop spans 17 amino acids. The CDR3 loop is CASRLPRQGLNNSPLHF. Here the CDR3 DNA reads TGTGCAAGTCGCTTACCAAGACAGGGGTTAAATAATTCACCCCTCCACTTT.

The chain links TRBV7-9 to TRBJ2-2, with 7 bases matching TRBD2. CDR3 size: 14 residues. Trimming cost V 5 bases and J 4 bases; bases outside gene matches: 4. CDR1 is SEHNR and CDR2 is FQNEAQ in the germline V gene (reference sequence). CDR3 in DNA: TGTGCCAGCAGCCCAGCGGGATCCACCGGGGAGCTGTTTTTT. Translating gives CASSPAGSTGELFF.

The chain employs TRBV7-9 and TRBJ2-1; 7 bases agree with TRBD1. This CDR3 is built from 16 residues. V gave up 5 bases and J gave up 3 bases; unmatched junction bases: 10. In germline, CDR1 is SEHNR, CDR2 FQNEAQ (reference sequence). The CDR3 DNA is TGTGCCAGCAGCCCCCGTACTGGACAGGACTACAATGAGCAGTTCTTC. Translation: CASSPRTGQDYNEQFF.

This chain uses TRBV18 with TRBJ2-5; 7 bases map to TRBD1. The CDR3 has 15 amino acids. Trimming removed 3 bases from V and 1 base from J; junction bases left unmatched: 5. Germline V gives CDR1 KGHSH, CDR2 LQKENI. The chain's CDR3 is CASSPTGTVQETQYF. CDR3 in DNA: TGTGCCAGCTCACCCACGGGGACAGTCCAAGAGACCCAGTACTTC.

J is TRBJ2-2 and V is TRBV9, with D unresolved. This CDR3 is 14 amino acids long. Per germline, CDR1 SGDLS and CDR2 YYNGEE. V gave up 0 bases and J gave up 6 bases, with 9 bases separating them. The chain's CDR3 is CASSVVPGSGELFF. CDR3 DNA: TGTGCCAGCAGCGTAGTTCCCGGGTCCGGGGAGCTGTTTTTT. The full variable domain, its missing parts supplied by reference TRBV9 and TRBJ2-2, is DSGVTQTPKHLITATGQRVTLRCSPRSGDLSVYWYQQSLDQGLQFLIQYYNGEERAKGNILERFSAQQFPDLHSELNLSSLELGDSALYFCASSVVPGSGELFFGEGSRLTVL.

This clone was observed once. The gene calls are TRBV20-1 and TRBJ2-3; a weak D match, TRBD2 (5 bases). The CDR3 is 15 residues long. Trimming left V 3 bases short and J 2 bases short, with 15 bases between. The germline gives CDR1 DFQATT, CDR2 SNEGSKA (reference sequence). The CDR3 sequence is CSASPLQRYTDTQYF. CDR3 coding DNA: TGCAGTGCTAGTCCTTTACAGCGGTACACAGATACGCAGTATTTT.

CDR3 in amino acids: CASSQGSGGAGEQFF. The CDR3 bases are TGTGCCAGCAGCCAGGGTAGCGGGGGGGCCGGTGAGCAGTTCTTC. This chain connects TRBV7-9 to TRBJ2-1, with 11 bases aligning to TRBD2. The CDR3 is made up of 15 amino acids. Germline CDR1 and CDR2: SEHNR and FQNEAQ (reference sequence). Trimming at V came to 5 bases and at J to 9 bases, leaving 9 bases not matched to a gene.

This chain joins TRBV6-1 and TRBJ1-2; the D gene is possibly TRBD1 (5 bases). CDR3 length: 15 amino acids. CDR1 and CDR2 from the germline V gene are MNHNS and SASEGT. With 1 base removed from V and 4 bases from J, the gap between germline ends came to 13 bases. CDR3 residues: CASSEGQGRPYGYTF. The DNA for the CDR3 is TGTGCCAGCAGTGAAGGCCAGGGAAGGCCCTATGGCTACACCTTC.

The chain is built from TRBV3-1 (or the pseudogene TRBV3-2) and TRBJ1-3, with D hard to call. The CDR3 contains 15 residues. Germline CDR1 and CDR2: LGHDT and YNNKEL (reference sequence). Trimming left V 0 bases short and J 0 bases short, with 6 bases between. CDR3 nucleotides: TGTGCCAGCAGCCAAGATTCGGGCTCTGGAAACACCATATATTTT. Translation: CASSQDSGSGNTIYF.

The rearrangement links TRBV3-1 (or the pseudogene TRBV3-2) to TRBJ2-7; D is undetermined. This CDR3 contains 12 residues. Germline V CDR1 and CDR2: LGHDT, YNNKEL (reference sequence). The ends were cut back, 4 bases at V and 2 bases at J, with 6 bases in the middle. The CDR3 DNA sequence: TGTGCCAGCAGCCTACGAGCCTACGAGCAGTACTTC. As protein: CASSLRAYEQYF.

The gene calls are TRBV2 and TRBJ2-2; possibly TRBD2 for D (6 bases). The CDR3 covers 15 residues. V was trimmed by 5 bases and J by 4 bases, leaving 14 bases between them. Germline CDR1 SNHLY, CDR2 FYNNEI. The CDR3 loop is CASSRDSRITGELFF. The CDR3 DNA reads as TGTGCCAGCAGTAGGGACTCTCGTATCACCGGGGAGCTGTTTTTT.

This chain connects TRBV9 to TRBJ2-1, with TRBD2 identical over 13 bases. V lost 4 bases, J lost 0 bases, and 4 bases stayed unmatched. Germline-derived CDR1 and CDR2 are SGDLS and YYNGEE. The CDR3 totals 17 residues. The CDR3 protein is CASSPRTSGGSYNEQFF. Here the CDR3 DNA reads TGTGCCAGCAGCCCCCGGACTAGCGGGGGCTCCTACAATGAGCAGTTCTTC.

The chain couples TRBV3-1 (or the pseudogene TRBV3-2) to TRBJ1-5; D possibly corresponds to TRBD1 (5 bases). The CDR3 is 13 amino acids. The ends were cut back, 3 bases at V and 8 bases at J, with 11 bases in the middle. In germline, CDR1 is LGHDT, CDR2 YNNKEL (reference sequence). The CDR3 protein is CASSHATGEPQHF. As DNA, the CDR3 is TGTGCCAGCAGCCACGCCACGGGGGAGCCCCAGCATTTT.

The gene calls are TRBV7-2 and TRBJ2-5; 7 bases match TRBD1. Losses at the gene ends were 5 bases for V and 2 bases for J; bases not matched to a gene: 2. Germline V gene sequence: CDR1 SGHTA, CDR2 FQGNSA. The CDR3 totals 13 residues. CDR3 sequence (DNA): TGTGCCAGCAGCATGGGACAGCAAGAGACCCAGTACTTC. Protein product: CASSMGQQETQYF. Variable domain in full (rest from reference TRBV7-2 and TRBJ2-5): GAGVSQSPSNKVTEKGKDVELRCDPISGHTALYWYRQSLGQGLEFLIYFQGNSAPDKSGLPSDRFSAERTGGSVSTLTIQRTQQEDSAVYLCASSMGQQETQYFGPGTRLLVL.

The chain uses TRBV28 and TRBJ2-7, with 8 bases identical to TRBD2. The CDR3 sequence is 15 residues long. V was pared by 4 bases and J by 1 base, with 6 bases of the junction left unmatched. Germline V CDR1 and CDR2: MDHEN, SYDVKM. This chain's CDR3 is CASSWTAGDSYEQYF. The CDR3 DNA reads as TGTGCCAGCAGTTGGACAGCGGGAGATTCCTACGAGCAGTACTTC. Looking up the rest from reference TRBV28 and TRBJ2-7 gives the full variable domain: DVKVTQSSRYLVKRTGEKVFLECVQDMDHENMFWYRQDPGLGLRLIYFSYDVKMKEKGDIPEGYSVSREKKERFSLILESASTNQTSMYLCASSWTAGDSYEQYFGPGTRLTVT.

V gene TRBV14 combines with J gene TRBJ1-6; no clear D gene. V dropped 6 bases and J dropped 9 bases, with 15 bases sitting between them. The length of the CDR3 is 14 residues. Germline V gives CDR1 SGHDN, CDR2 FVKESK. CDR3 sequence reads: CASRPLHAGSPLHF. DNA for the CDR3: TGTGCCAGCAGACCCCTCCATGCGGGTTCACCCCTCCACTTT.

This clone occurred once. CDR3: CASSLAGENEQFF. CDR3 DNA sequence: TGTGCCAGCAGCTTAGCGGGGGAGAATGAGCAGTTCTTC. The chain links TRBV11-2 to TRBJ2-1, with D perhaps TRBD2 (6 bases). Trimming cost V 1 base and J 7 bases, with 8 bases left between them. The CDR3 covers 13 residues. From germline, CDR1 is SGHAT and CDR2 FQNNGV.

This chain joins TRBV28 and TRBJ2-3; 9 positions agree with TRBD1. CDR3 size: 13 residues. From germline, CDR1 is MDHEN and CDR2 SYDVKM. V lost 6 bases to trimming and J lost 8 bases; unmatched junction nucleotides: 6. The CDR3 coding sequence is TGTGCCAGCAGCCGGACAGGGGAGGGTACGCAGTATTTT. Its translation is CASSRTGEGTQYF.

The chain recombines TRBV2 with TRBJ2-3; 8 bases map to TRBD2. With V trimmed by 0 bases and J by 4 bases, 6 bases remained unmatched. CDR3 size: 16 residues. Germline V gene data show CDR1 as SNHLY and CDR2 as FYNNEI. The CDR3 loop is CASSEAPLAGADTQYF. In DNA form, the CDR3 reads TGTGCCAGCAGTGAAGCCCCCCTAGCGGGCGCAGATACGCAGTATTTT.